This TCR beta chain was captured in a study of T cells in Graves' hyperthyroidism and ophthalmopathy. The study left out patients who had uncontrolled infection, other autoimmune disease, pregnancy or lactation. Clinical symptoms, serum thyroxine and TRAb, thyroid ultrasound and orbital computed tomography together formed the diagnostic basis. This CDR3 is 14 amino acids long. The junction had 7 bases not matched to a gene; V was cut back by 7 bases and J by 7 bases. There are many counts of this clonotype. What was amplified from RNA transcripts were TCR beta CDR3 regions. Researchers ran a first-round RT-PCR on the TCR CDR3 using the HTBI primer set. TCRdb recomputed calls from the multiplex PCR reads with MiXCR, one row per CDR3 protein. The sample yields about 610,000 distinct CDR3 sequences, approximately 44% seen once.

The sequenced sample was peripheral blood or thyroid tissue (not recorded which). This TCR derives from a woman aged 18-29 years with Graves' hyperthyroidism. This chain links TRBV12-3 or TRBV12-4 with TRBJ1-6; 7 nucleotides agree with TRBD1. CDR3 region: CASKGQVLNSPLHF. The CDR3 nucleotides are TGTGCCAGCAAAGGACAGGTTTTAAATTCACCCCTCCACTTT.